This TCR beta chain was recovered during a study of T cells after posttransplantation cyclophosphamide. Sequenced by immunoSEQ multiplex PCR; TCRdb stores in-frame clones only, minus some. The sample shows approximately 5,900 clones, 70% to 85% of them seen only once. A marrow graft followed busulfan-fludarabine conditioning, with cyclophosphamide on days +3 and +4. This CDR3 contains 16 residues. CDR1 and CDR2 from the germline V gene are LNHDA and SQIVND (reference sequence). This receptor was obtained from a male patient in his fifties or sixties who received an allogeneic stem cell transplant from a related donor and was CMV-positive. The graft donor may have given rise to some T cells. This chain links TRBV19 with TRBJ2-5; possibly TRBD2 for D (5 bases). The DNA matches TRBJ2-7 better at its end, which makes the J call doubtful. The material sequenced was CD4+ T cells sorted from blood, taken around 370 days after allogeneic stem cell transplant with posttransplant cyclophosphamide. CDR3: CASSIAAISGTYEQYF. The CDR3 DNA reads TGTGCCAGTAGTATAGCTGCTATTTCGGGAACCTACGAGCAGTACTTC.